These 9 T cell receptor beta chains share one sample of origin, sequenced in a study of cytomegalovirus exposure and HLA in healthy donors. The PCR contained 60 Vbeta and 13 Jbeta primers. Method: immunoSEQ multiplex PCR; TCRdb's copy keeps in-frame clones and lacks some. The sample lists under 65,000 clones, roughly 84% occurring once. The sequenced sample was PBMCs. The receptors derive from a woman under 30 in good health and CMV-seronegative.

This clone was counted between two and nine times. The genes are TRBV5-1 and TRBJ2-1; D not resolved. Germline-derived CDR1 and CDR2 are SGHRS and YFSETQ. The CDR3 runs to 13 residues. Trimming left V 0 bases short and J 6 bases short, with 7 bases between. Here the CDR3 reads CASSLASGNEQFF. CDR3 DNA sequence: TGCGCCAGCAGCTTGGCCTCGGGCAATGAGCAGTTCTTC.

The genes are TRBV7-7 and TRBJ1-2; perhaps TRBD1 as D (5 bases). The CDR3 length is 17 residues. Germline assignment: CDR1 SSHAT and CDR2 FNYEAQ (reference sequence). Trimming stripped 0 bases from V and 2 bases from J, with 16 bases between. For the CDR3, the DNA is TGTGCCAGCAGCTTAGCCCCGGGACGGGGGAGGAACTATGGCTACACCTTC. Encoded protein: CASSLAPGRGRNYGYTF.

This rearrangement joins TRBV10-2 to TRBJ1-3, with 7 bases identical to TRBD1. The V segment lost 6 bases and the J segment 1 base; nucleotides outside the gene matches: 12. The germline gives CDR1 WSHSY, CDR2 SAAADI. This CDR3 has 17 amino acids. DNA for the CDR3: TGCGCCAGCAGGTATACGGGGACAGAGTCATCTGGAAACACCATATATTTT. Protein sequence: CASRYTGTESSGNTIYF.

V gene TRBV4-1 combines with J gene TRBJ2-1; D gene uncertain. Germline values: CDR1 MGHRA, CDR2 YSYEKL. This CDR3 spans 14 amino acids. The V gene lost 4 bases and the J gene lost 4 bases, with 11 bases spanning the gap. The CDR3 DNA sequence: TGCGCCAGCAGCCCCTTAGTGGTGTACAATGAGCAGTTCTTC. Amino acid sequence: CASSPLVVYNEQFF.

This chain connects TRBV11-2 to TRBJ2-2; TRBD1 matches at 10 bases. The CDR3 contains 17 residues. The V gene's germline CDR1 is SGHAT and CDR2 FQNNGV. The trim removed 7 bases at V and 6 bases at J, leaving 14 bases unmatched. CDR3 sequence (DNA): TGTGCCAGCATCCTCAACAGGGGGACAGGGGTTTCCGGGGAGCTGTTTTTT. This gives the protein CASILNRGTGVSGELFF. The whole variable domain, remainder taken from reference TRBV11-2 and TRBJ2-2, is EAGVAQSPRYKIIEKRQSVAFWCNPISGHATLYWYQQILGQGPKLLIQFQNNGVVDDSQLPKDRFSAERLKGVDSTLKIQPAKLEDSAVYLCASILNRGTGVSGELFFGEGSRLTVL.

This chain joins TRBV19 and TRBJ2-6, with TRBD1 matching over 7 bases. Germline trimming cut 7 bases from V and 0 bases from J; bases unmatched to any gene: 12. Per germline, CDR1 LNHDA and CDR2 SQIVND (reference sequence). The CDR3 runs 18 residues. The CDR3 region has the DNA TGTGCCAGTATCTCCCCGGGGACAGACCCCTCTGGGGCCAACGTCCTGACTTTC. It encodes CASISPGTDPSGANVLTF.

This clone came up once. The chain recombines TRBV7-9 with TRBJ1-2, with 7 bases aligning to TRBD1. There are 13 residues in the CDR3. Germline CDR1 SEHNR, CDR2 FQNEAQ (reference sequence). The V segment lost 5 bases and the J segment 8 bases; nucleotides outside the gene matches: 8. This CDR3 is CASSRGTDGGYTF. CDR3 DNA: TGTGCCAGCAGCCGAGGGACAGATGGGGGCTACACCTTC.

The chain joins TRBV11-2 to TRBJ2-7; 10 nucleotides line up with TRBD2. Germline CDR1 and CDR2: SGHAT and FQNNGV. The V gene end was trimmed by 0 bases and the J gene end by 0 bases; junction bases not matched to a gene: 5. The CDR3 loop spans 17 amino acids. The CDR3: CASSLEMGLALSYEQYF. CDR3 nucleotide sequence: TGTGCCAGCAGCTTAGAGATGGGACTAGCGCTCTCCTACGAGCAGTACTTC. Drawing the rest from reference TRBV11-2 and TRBJ2-7, the complete variable domain is EAGVAQSPRYKIIEKRQSVAFWCNPISGHATLYWYQQILGQGPKLLIQFQNNGVVDDSQLPKDRFSAERLKGVDSTLKIQPAKLEDSAVYLCASSLEMGLALSYEQYFGPGTRLTVT.

The genes are TRBV6-1 and TRBJ1-2; 7 bases are shared with TRBD1. The CDR3 loop spans 13 amino acids. With V trimmed by 2 bases and J by 5 bases, 2 bases remained unmatched. CDR1 and CDR2 (germline): MNHNS, SASEGT. The CDR3 sequence is CASSEPGQYGYTF. The CDR3 DNA reads TGTGCCAGCAGTGAACCGGGACAGTATGGCTACACCTTC.